Each of the 28 T cell receptor beta chains below was sequenced from the same sample in a study of CD8 T cells in Susac syndrome. Random hexamers were used to reverse transcribe the RNA input (about 0.5 to 1 ug). TCRdb fed the immunoSEQ multiplex PCR reads into MiXCR, producing one record per CDR3 protein. The repertoire includes 150,000 to 200,000 distinct CDR3 sequences, roughly 95% of them detected once, and more than 0.13% sits in the top ten. The source material was CD4+ T cells from PBMCs. The origin of the receptors is a human donor in good health.

V is TRBV12-3 or TRBV12-4 and J is TRBJ1-1, with TRBD1 matching over 8 bases. J lost 10 bases, V lost 3 bases, and 4 bases had no gene match. The length of the CDR3 is 12 residues. The CDR3 reads CASSFQGAGAFF. The CDR3 region has the DNA TGTGCCAGCAGTTTTCAGGGGGCCGGAGCTTTCTTT.

CDR3 region: CASSSDRQDEQYF. The CDR3, as DNA: TGTGCCAGCAGCTCGGACAGGCAAGACGAGCAGTACTTC. The chain employs TRBV5-4 and TRBJ2-7; TRBD1 aligns across 7 bases. J was trimmed by 5 bases and V by 3 bases; bases with no gene match: 5. There are 13 residues in the CDR3. Per germline, CDR1 SGHNT and CDR2 YYREEE (reference sequence).

This clonotype has just a few counts. This chain joins TRBV29-1 and TRBJ2-5, with 7 bases aligning to TRBD2. V shed 4 bases, J shed 2 bases, and the junction held 1 base outside the gene matches. CDR1 SQVTM and CDR2 ANQGSEA come from the germline V gene. The CDR3 length is 12 residues. The CDR3 spells CSVVGGQETQYF. The CDR3 region has the DNA TGCAGCGTTGTGGGGGGGCAAGAGACCCAGTACTTC.

The genes are TRBV15 and TRBJ1-3, with TRBD1 matching 8 bases. This CDR3 is built from 16 residues. After removal of 0 bases from V and 2 bases from J, the junction contained 3 bases not matched to a gene. CDR1 is LNHNV, CDR2 YYDKDF, per germline (reference sequence). In DNA, the CDR3 is TGTGCCACCAGCAGAGATCTGACAGGGGCTGGAAACACCATATATTTT. It specifies CATSRDLTGAGNTIYF.

The rearrangement uses TRBV6-6 and TRBJ1-1; 7 nucleotides line up with TRBD1. This CDR3 has 14 amino acids. CDR1 MNHNY and CDR2 SVGAGI come from the germline V gene (reference sequence). Trimming cost V 7 bases and J 1 base; bases outside gene matches: 6. The CDR3 reads CASTGGTANTEAFF. The CDR3 DNA is TGTGCCAGCACCGGGGGGACAGCGAACACTGAAGCTTTCTTT.

The chain combines TRBV7-2 with TRBJ2-3; D is possibly TRBD2 (5 bases). CDR1 is SGHTA and CDR2 is FQGNSA in the germline V gene. V lost 3 bases and J 2 bases, leaving 15 bases between the germline ends. This CDR3 is 16 amino acids long. The CDR3 protein is CASSLSAGGSTDTQYF. The CDR3 DNA reads TGTGCCAGCAGCTTGAGCGCGGGCGGCTCCACAGATACGCAGTATTTT.

The V gene is TRBV3-1, the J gene TRBJ1-2; tentative D call: TRBD1 (6 bases). The germline CDR1 and CDR2 sequences are LGHDT and YNNKEL (reference sequence). Between the trimmed V and J ends, which lost 0 bases and 14 bases, there was a span of 13 bases. The CDR3 spans 12 residues. CDR3 DNA sequence: TGTGCCAGCAGCCAAGATCAAAGGGGGACTACCTTC. The encoded protein is CASSQDQRGTTF.

This sequence joins TRBV16 and TRBJ1-1, with D unresolved. Germline values: CDR1 KGHSY, CDR2 FQNENV. The CDR3 extends over 13 amino acids. V lost 5 bases and J 1 base, leaving 8 bases between the germline ends. For the CDR3, the DNA is TGTGCCAGCAGCAGAGCCGCGAACACTGAAGCTTTCTTT. It yields the protein CASSRAANTEAFF.

The chain uses TRBV2 and TRBJ1-5; TRBD1 might be the D (5 bases). V gave up 5 bases and J gave up 6 bases, with 17 bases separating them. There are 15 residues in the CDR3. Germline CDR1 SNHLY, CDR2 FYNNEI. DNA for the CDR3: TGTGCCAGCAGTCCCCAGAGGGCGGGGGGTCAGCCCCAGCATTTT. This gives the protein CASSPQRAGGQPQHF. The entire variable domain, with the rest obtained from reference TRBV2 and TRBJ1-5, is as follows: EPEVTQTPSHQVTQMGQEVILRCVPISNHLYFYWYRQILGQKVEFLVSFYNNEISEKSEIFDDQFSVERPDGSNFTLKIRSTKLEDSAMYFCASSPQRAGGQPQHFGDGTRLSIL.

As for this clonotype: Germline and junction disagree at one end, which may indicate a read error. The CDR3 loop is CASSLEGRVNYGYTF. The CDR3 nucleotides are TGTGCCAGCAGTTTAGAGGGACGGGTCAACTATGGCTACACCTTC. The genes are TRBV7-8 and TRBJ1-2; a possible D gene is TRBD1 (5 bases). The CDR3 runs 15 residues. Germline CDR1 reads SGHVS; CDR2 reads FQNEAQ.

In this sample, this clonotype turned up once. The chain recombines TRBV14 with TRBJ1-4; 8 bases align to TRBD1. Per germline, CDR1 SGHDN and CDR2 FVKESK. V dropped 3 bases and J dropped 8; count of bases not matched to a gene: 5. The CDR3 length is 14 residues. The CDR3 nucleotides are TGTGCCAGCAGCCAGATCCAGGGGGCGGAAAAACTGTTTTTT. This encodes CASSQIQGAEKLFF.

For the CDR3, the DNA is TGCGCCAGCAGCTCAAACAGGGAGCCAGAGACCCAGTACTTC. The encoded protein is CASSSNREPETQYF. The chain has TRBV5-1 and TRBJ2-5, with D tentatively TRBD1 (6 bases). Germline CDR1 is SGHRS and CDR2 is YFSETQ. The CDR3 covers 14 residues. V lost 3 bases and J lost 4, with 13 bases in between.

This chain links TRBV20-1 with TRBJ1-5; TRBD1 aligns across 9 bases. After removal of 4 bases from V and 7 bases from J, the junction contained 8 bases not matched to a gene. This CDR3 spans 14 amino acids. CDR1 is DFQATT, CDR2 SNEGSKA, per germline (reference sequence). CDR3 amino acids: CSAKTGGEGQPQHF. In nucleotides, the CDR3 is TGCAGTGCTAAGACAGGGGGTGAAGGACAGCCCCAGCATTTT.

V usage is TRBV7-9 and J usage is TRBJ2-5, with 8 bases identical to TRBD1. Germline V CDR1 and CDR2: SEHNR, FQNEAQ (reference sequence). V gave up 5 bases and J gave up 5 bases; unmatched junction bases: 10. The CDR3 spans 15 residues. CDR3 region: CASSIIQGAGETQYF. CDR3 nucleotide sequence: TGTGCCAGCAGCATCATCCAGGGGGCTGGGGAGACCCAGTACTTC.

The genes are TRBV30 and TRBJ1-5, with 10 bases that match TRBD1. This CDR3 has 13 residues. V lost 4 bases, J lost 5 bases, and 2 bases stayed unmatched. The germline CDR1 and CDR2 sequences are GTSNPN and SVGIG (reference sequence). The CDR3 loop is CAWTGTGDQPQHF. The CDR3 DNA sequence: TGTGCCTGGACCGGGACAGGGGATCAGCCCCAGCATTTT. The complete variable domain, with remaining parts taken from reference TRBV30 and TRBJ1-5, reads SQTIHQWPATLVQPVGSPLSLECTVEGTSNPNLYWYRQAAGRGLQLLFYSVGIGQISSEVPQNLSASRPQDRQFILSSKKLLLSDSGFYLCAWTGTGDQPQHFGDGTRLSIL.

The count of this clonotype is one. V is TRBV6-5 and J is TRBJ2-7, with TRBD1 identical over 10 bases. The CDR3 runs to 15 residues. Looked up from germline, CDR1 is MNHEY and CDR2 is SVGAGI. V lost 0 bases and J lost 4; bases outside the gene matches: 3. CDR3 sequence (DNA): TGTGCCAGCAGTTACTCATTGGGACAGGGGTACGAGCAGTACTTC. This translates into CASSYSLGQGYEQYF.

V and J are TRBV9 and TRBJ2-7; 8 nucleotides line up with TRBD1. V trimming: 1 base; J trimming: 7 bases; junction bases outside the gene matches: 4. Germline V lookup: CDR1 SGDLS, CDR2 YYNGEE. This CDR3 contains 13 residues. The CDR3 loop reads CASSVQGAGEQYF. The CDR3 coding sequence is TGTGCCAGCAGCGTACAGGGGGCAGGGGAGCAGTACTTC. Full variable domain (rest looked up from reference TRBV9 and TRBJ2-7): DSGVTQTPKHLITATGQRVTLRCSPRSGDLSVYWYQQSLDQGLQFLIQYYNGEERAKGNILERFSAQQFPDLHSELNLSSLELGDSALYFCASSVQGAGEQYFGPGTRLTVT.

The gene calls are TRBV5-1 and TRBJ2-2; unclear D gene. Deletions cut 0 bases from V and 1 base from J, with 7 bases between. The CDR3 length is 15 residues. From germline, CDR1 is SGHRS and CDR2 YFSETQ. The CDR3 sequence: CASSLVRQNTGELFF. CDR3 bases: TGCGCCAGCAGCTTGGTCAGGCAGAACACCGGGGAGCTGTTTTTT.

V and J are TRBV24-1 and TRBJ2-2; D uncertain. The germline CDR1 and CDR2 sequences are KGHDR and SFDVKD. Trimming took 1 base from V and 0 from J, leaving 20 bases between them. This CDR3 region has 20 residues. The CDR3 here is CATSDFSRRSIITNTGELFF. DNA for the CDR3: TGTGCCACCAGTGATTTCTCTCGCAGGTCGATCATCACGAACACCGGGGAGCTGTTTTTT.

This clonotype was recorded only once. The V and J genes are TRBV30 and TRBJ2-1; possibly TRBD1 or TRBD2 for D (5 bases each). V gave up 3 bases and J gave up 7 bases, with 19 bases separating them. CDR3 size: 15 residues. CDR1 is GTSNPN, CDR2 SVGIG, per germline (reference sequence). The CDR3 sequence: CAWSMRGFLSNEQFF. CDR3 DNA sequence: TGTGCCTGGAGCATGAGGGGATTCCTGTCGAATGAGCAGTTCTTC.

The rearrangement links TRBV2 to TRBJ1-2; 12 nucleotides match TRBD1. Germline values: CDR1 SNHLY, CDR2 FYNNEI. The length of the CDR3 is 16 residues. V lost 5 bases to trimming and J lost 4 bases; unmatched junction nucleotides: 8. The CDR3 sequence is CASSFSGTGGFYGYTF. The CDR3 DNA follows: TGTGCCAGCAGTTTTTCCGGGACAGGGGGCTTCTATGGCTACACCTTC.

This clonotype was recorded once. V is TRBV6-6 and J is TRBJ2-5; tentative D call: TRBD2 (6 bases). Germline CDR1 reads MNHNY; CDR2 reads SVGAGI (reference sequence). The CDR3 totals 14 residues. Trimming removed 7 bases from V and 5 bases from J, with 17 bases in between. This CDR3 reads CASTPTLAGETQYF. The CDR3 region has the DNA TGTGCCAGCACCCCAACACTCGCGGGGGAGACCCAGTACTTC.

The chain has TRBV13 and TRBJ2-3; D remains ambiguous. Germline CDR1 is PRHDT and CDR2 is FYEKMQ (reference sequence). The CDR3 contains 15 residues. V lost 5 bases and J lost 5, with 17 bases in between. The chain's CDR3 is CASSLYDNERDTQYF. The CDR3 DNA follows: TGTGCCAGCAGCCTATACGACAACGAGAGAGATACGCAGTATTTT. The full variable domain, completed using reference TRBV13 and TRBJ2-3, is AAGVIQSPRHLIKEKRETATLKCYPIPRHDTVYWYQQGPGQDPQFLISFYEKMQSDKGSIPDRFSAQQFSDYHSELNMSSLELGDSALYFCASSLYDNERDTQYFGPGTRLTVL.

The table lists this clonotype with a count of one. The chain is built from TRBV6-2 or TRBV6-3 and TRBJ1-1; D is possibly TRBD1 (6 bases). CDR3 length: 12 amino acids. The germline V gene has CDR1 MNHEY and CDR2 SVGEGT. V was trimmed by 6 bases and J by 7 bases, leaving 12 bases between them. CDR3 amino acids: CASSGQGREAFF. CDR3 nucleotides: TGTGCCAGCAGCGGCCAGGGGCGTGAAGCTTTCTTT.

The chain has TRBV29-1 and TRBJ1-5, with D possibly matching TRBD1 (5 bases). V was pared by 4 bases and J by 5 bases, with 6 bases between. The CDR3 sequence is 11 residues long. The V gene's germline CDR1 is SQVTM and CDR2 ANQGSEA. This CDR3 is CSVGGDQPQHF. DNA of the CDR3: TGCAGCGTTGGAGGGGATCAGCCCCAGCATTTT.

The CDR3 sequence: CASSADLNQPQHF. The CDR3 bases are TGTGCCAGCAGTGCGGACCTCAATCAGCCCCAGCATTTT. J is TRBJ1-5 and V is TRBV6-5; D is unclear. The CDR3 covers 13 residues. Per the germline V gene, CDR1 is MNHEY and CDR2 is SVGAGI. The V and J ends lost 5 bases and 3 bases respectively, with 8 bases between them.

The gene calls are TRBV5-1 and TRBJ1-2; tentatively, D is TRBD1 (5 bases). V dropped 4 bases and J dropped 7 bases, with 17 bases sitting between them. CDR3 size: 14 residues. Germline values: CDR1 SGHRS, CDR2 YFSETQ. Here the CDR3 reads CASSRDGEAIGYTF. CDR3 DNA: TGCGCCAGCAGCCGGGACGGGGAGGCGATTGGCTACACCTTC.

J is TRBJ1-5 and V is TRBV5-1, with a tentative D call TRBD1 (5 bases). The CDR3 has 14 amino acids. V was trimmed by 3 bases and J by 0 bases, leaving 7 bases between them. Germline CDR1 is SGHRS and CDR2 is YFSETQ. CDR3 region: CASSSDSSNQPQHF. The CDR3 DNA reads as TGCGCCAGCAGCTCCGACAGTAGCAATCAGCCCCAGCATTTT.